This T cell receptor beta chain appears in the sequencing data of a study of low-dose radiotherapy and immunotherapy resistance in tumors. About the research overall: On an every-two-weeks schedule, patients received intravenous nivolumab 240 mg, along with ipilimumab 1 mg/kg every six weeks.

Both a constant-region primer and a V-primer adapter served to amplify TCRs across roughly 20 PCR cycles. mRNA, once isolated, was amplified by in vitro transcription. Using its own MiXCR run on the reads, TCRdb lists one record per CDR3 protein. The sample comprises tens of thousands of distinct CDR3 sequences, over 9.5% of which are singletons, and roughly 6.4% rests with the top ten. Regarding time point: before trial treatment. Low-dose radiotherapy and low-dose cyclophosphamide, together with aspirin, ipilimumab and nivolumab, were given to donors. This clonotype was seen many times. V dropped 2 bases and J dropped 8; count of bases not matched to a gene: 8. Germline lookup yields CDR1 DFQATT and CDR2 SNEGSKA (reference sequence). CDR3 length: 15 residues.

This clonotype was sampled from a female donor with ovarian cancer. This sample comprised PBMCs, obtained before treatment. The chain combines TRBV20-1 with TRBJ2-1, with TRBD2 matching 11 bases. CDR3 amino acids: CSARKTSGTGYEQFF. The DNA for the CDR3 is TGCAGTGCTAGAAAGACTAGCGGGACGGGGTATGAGCAGTTCTTC.